This record looks at one T cell receptor (beta chain) sequence and its context. Antigen unknown. These data are taken from a study of cytomegalovirus exposure and HLA in healthy donors. The PCR ran on 60 Vbeta and 13 Jbeta primers. Sequenced by immunoSEQ multiplex PCR; TCRdb stores in-frame clones only, minus some. The table has some 250,000 clones, around 76% seen once; the top ten hold 5% to 6.5%. Study-wide findings and caveats: 164 TCR beta chains were listed as cytomegalovirus-associated. Productive status was seen about 90% or about 30% of the time for most TCR beta V segments in an earlier analysis.

This sequence originates from a woman aged 35 to 49 in good health and CMV-seropositive. The sequenced sample consisted of PBMCs.

The CDR3 coding sequence is TGTGCCAGTAGAGATTCCGGGACAGGGGGCGCAAACACTGAAGCTTTCTTT. The encoded protein is CASRDSGTGGANTEAFF. The gene calls are TRBV19 and TRBJ1-1; TRBD1 agrees at 12 bases. Germline V gives CDR1 LNHDA, CDR2 SQIVND (reference sequence). The CDR3 is 17 amino acids. After removal of 6 bases from V and 2 bases from J, the junction contained 10 bases not matched to a gene.